This TCR beta chain was identified in a study of blood T cells in healthy people across ages. Whole-study results and caveats: With age, beta diversity per million T cells declined roughly linearly, significantly by around 43.

Donation came from healthy Caucasian individuals in Russia who were aged roughly 6 to 95. As concerns this clonotype: No antigen is known for it.

Alongside a J-beta primer mix, a sample-barcoded 5' primer served in a second PCR lasting roughly 7 to 12 cycles. TCRdb recomputed calls from the 5' RACE reads with MiXCR, one row per CDR3 protein. This table has roughly 930,000 distinct CDR3 sequences, around 48% appearing once. CDR1 is KGHDR, CDR2 SFDVKD, per germline. The CDR3 is 15 amino acids. J gave up 7 bases and V 4 bases, and 9 bases lay outside the gene matches. The chain links TRBV24-1 to TRBJ1-2; 9 nucleotides match TRBD1. Material for sequencing was blood. The TCR comes from a man aged 30 to 39 in good health. The CDR3 DNA is TGTGCCACCAGTGAGGAAGGGACAGGGATCGCTGGCTACACCTTC. This codes for CATSEEGTGIAGYTF.